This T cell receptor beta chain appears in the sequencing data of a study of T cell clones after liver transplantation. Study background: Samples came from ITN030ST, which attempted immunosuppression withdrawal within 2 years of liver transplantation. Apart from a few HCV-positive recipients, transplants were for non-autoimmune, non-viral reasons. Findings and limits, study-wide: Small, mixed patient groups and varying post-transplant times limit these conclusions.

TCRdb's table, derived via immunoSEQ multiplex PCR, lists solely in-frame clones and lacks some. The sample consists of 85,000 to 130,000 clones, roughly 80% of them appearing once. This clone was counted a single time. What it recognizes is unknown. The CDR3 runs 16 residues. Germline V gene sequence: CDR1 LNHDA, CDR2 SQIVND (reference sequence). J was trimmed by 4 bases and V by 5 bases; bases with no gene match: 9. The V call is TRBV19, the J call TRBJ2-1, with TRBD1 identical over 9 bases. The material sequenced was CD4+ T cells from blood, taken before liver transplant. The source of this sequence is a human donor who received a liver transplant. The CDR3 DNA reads TGTGCCAGTAGTTCAAGGGGGACAGGGCCTTACAATGAGCAGTTCTTC. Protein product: CASSSRGTGPYNEQFF.